The 3 T cell receptor beta chains below come from one sample, sequenced in a study of prognosis after radiotherapy for stage I lung cancer. Two rounds of multiplex PCR amplified TCR beta CDR3 from genomic DNA. Gene-specific TRBV and TRBJ primers were used in PCR round one. TCRdb re-derived calls from the multiplex PCR reads in MiXCR, one entry per CDR3 protein. Of more than 15,000 distinct CDR3 sequences in the sample, approximately 17% were seen once. This specimen consisted of PBMCs, obtained before or after stereotactic body radiation therapy (not recorded which). The receptors come from a donor at least 50 years old with non-small cell lung cancer.

This clonotype came up many times. The chain recombines TRBV10-3 with TRBJ2-1; D not certain. Germline loops: CDR1 ENHRY, CDR2 SYGVKD. Trimming left V 10 bases short and J 0 bases short, with 10 bases between. This CDR3 has 13 residues. CDR3 bases: TGTGCCACCGAGGACCCCTCCTACAATGAGCAGTTCTTC. Its protein product is CATEDPSYNEQFF.

In its sample, this clonotype was seen many times. The chain couples TRBV29-1 to TRBJ2-3, with a tentative D call TRBD2 (6 bases). The CDR3 extends over 14 amino acids. The germline gives CDR1 SQVTM, CDR2 ANQGSEA. With 7 bases removed from V and 5 bases from J, the gap between germline ends came to 19 bases. The CDR3 sequence is CSARDLAGGDTQYF. The CDR3 nucleotides are TGCAGCGCTCGGGACTTGGCAGGCGGAGATACGCAGTATTTT.

This clonotype was counted at least ten times. The rearrangement links TRBV7-9 to TRBJ1-2; D call uncertain. With 2 bases removed from V and 2 bases from J, the gap between germline ends came to 9 bases. Germline V gene lookup returns CDR1 SEHNR and CDR2 FQNEAQ (reference sequence). The CDR3 has 14 amino acids. The CDR3 coding sequence is TGTGCCAGCAGCTTAATGACCGTCAACTATGGCTACACCTTC. It yields the protein CASSLMTVNYGYTF.